A selection of T cell receptor beta chains follows, all from one sample in a study of graft-versus-host responses after intestinal transplantation. Clones were sequenced by immunoSEQ multiplex PCR, and TCRdb holds only the in-frame ones, with some missing. The repertoire holds 7,800 or so clones, with under 40% as singletons. This specimen consisted of alloreactive CD4+ T cells from a mixed lymphocyte reaction culture, obtained before transplantation. These receptors originate from a human patient who was an organ donor for intestinal transplantation. Both conserved end residues are part of each CDR3. A D gene is named only where the DNA matches it firmly. Clone size is stated in some rows and not others, as once, few, many or a class when expanded.

d_call	clone_size	v_call	j_call	cdr3_nt	cdr3_aa
TRBD2	-	TRBV4-1	TRBJ2-7	TGCGCCAGCAGCCAGCGACTAGCGGCCTTAGAGCAGTACTTC	CASSQRLAALEQYF
-	-	TRBV28	TRBJ1-2	TGTGCCAGCAGTTGGACAAATAACTATGGCTACACCTTC	CASSWTNNYGYTF
TRBD1	-	TRBV6-6	TRBJ1-2	TGTGCCAGCAGTCCGGGACAGGGTGGCTACACCTTC	CASSPGQGGYTF
-	-	TRBV11-2	TRBJ2-7	TGTGCCAGCAGCCCTGGAGAAGGCCGTGCCTACGAGCAGTACTTC	CASSPGEGRAYEQYF
TRBD1	-	TRBV6-5	TRBJ1-5	TGTGCCAGCAGTTCACGAACCGGGACAGGGAATCAGCCCCAGCATTTT	CASSSRTGTGNQPQHF
TRBD2	-	TRBV7-2	TRBJ2-3	TGTGCCAGCAGCGCGCCACTAGCGGTGCGCGGGGGTAATACGCAGTATTTT	CASSAPLAVRGGNTQYF
-	few	TRBV11-3	TRBJ2-1	TGTGCCAGCAGCTTAGGACAGGCCCCCAATGAGCAGTTCTTC	CASSLGQAPNEQFF
-	-	TRBV6-5	TRBJ2-1	TGTGCCAGCAGTTATCCGAGTTCGGGGGTGGGTGAGCAGTTCTTC	CASSYPSSGVGEQFF
-	-	TRBV7-8	TRBJ2-3	TGTGCCAGCAGCTTAGAAAGGGGGAGCTATACGCAGTATTTT	CASSLERGSYTQYF
-	medium-sized	TRBV6-4	TRBJ2-2	TGTGCCAGCAGTGAGCGGGACACCGGGGAGCTGTTTTTT	CASSERDTGELFF
TRBD1	medium-sized	TRBV28	TRBJ1-4	TGTGCCAGCAGCACAGGGGGCGCGCGGAAGGAAAAACTGTTTTTT	CASSTGGARKEKLFF
-	few	TRBV7-2	TRBJ1-2	TGTGCCAGCAGCTCGATCGGACAGAACTATGGCTACACCTTC	CASSSIGQNYGYTF
-	medium-sized	TRBV10-3	TRBJ2-2	TGTGCCATCAGTGAGTCGAAATCGGGAGTGGAAACCGGGGAGCTGTTTTTT	CAISESKSGVETGELFF
-	few	TRBV7-9	TRBJ2-1	TGTGCCAGCAGCTTAGGGGTCGTAGGGCAGGGCTCCTACAATGAGCAGTTCTTC	CASSLGVVGQGSYNEQFF
-	-	TRBV6-1	TRBJ2-1	TGTGCCAGCAGTGAGGGGGGGCGTGATGAACAGTTCTTC	CASSEGGRDEQFF
TRBD1	-	TRBV19	TRBJ1-2	TGTGCCAGTAGGCCCGGACAGGGCTATGGCTACACCTTC	CASRPGQGYGYTF
-	-	TRBV29-1	TRBJ2-5	TGCAGCGTTGGCCCTAGTATTGAGACCCAGTACTTC	CSVGPSIETQYF
TRBD2	-	TRBV5-4	TRBJ2-7	TGTGCCAGCAGCACGCGGGGGTTCACCTACGAGCAGTACTTC	CASSTRGFTYEQYF
-	few	TRBV6-5	TRBJ1-3	TGTGCCAGCAGTGTATCCGGGGTCTCTGGAAACACCATATATTTT	CASSVSGVSGNTIYF
TRBD1	-	TRBV6-1	TRBJ2-3	TGTGCCAGCATCAGACAGGGGGGTACAGATACGCAGTATTTT	CASIRQGGTDTQYF
TRBD1	once	TRBV19	TRBJ2-2	TGTGCCAGTAGTATAGGGGGACAGGCCGTCGGGGAGCTGTTTTTT	CASSIGGQAVGELFF
TRBD1	few	TRBV18	TRBJ2-7	TGTGCCAGCTCATCGTACCAGGGGGCGCGCGGGCCCTACGAGCAGTACTTC	CASSSYQGARGPYEQYF
-	-	TRBV28	TRBJ2-2	TGTGCCAGCAGTTTGGGAGCAGGCACCGGGGAGCTGTTTTTT	CASSLGAGTGELFF
-	few	TRBV5-1	TRBJ2-5	TGCGCCAGCAGCTTGGGGGCGCAGGGGAGCGAGACCCAGTACTTC	CASSLGAQGSETQYF
TRBD2	-	TRBV5-1	TRBJ2-4	TGCGCCAGCAGCTTGGAGCGGGGGAGGTTGACCAAAAACATTCAGTACTTC	CASSLERGRLTKNIQYF
TRBD1	few	TRBV4-2	TRBJ1-2	TGTGCCAGCAGCCAACCCACAGGGGGCGGGAACTATGGCTACACCTTC	CASSQPTGGGNYGYTF
TRBD1	few	TRBV4-2	TRBJ1-1	TGTGCCAGCAGCCCCCGGGACAGGGGCCTCATGAACACTGAAGCTTTCTTT	CASSPRDRGLMNTEAFF
TRBD2	-	TRBV5-1	TRBJ2-1	TGCGCCAGCAGCTCTAGCGGGGCGAATGAGCAGTTCTTC	CASSSSGANEQFF
TRBD1	-	TRBV5-1	TRBJ1-4	TGCGCCAGCAAAAGGGACAGTACTAATGAAAAACTGTTTTTT	CASKRDSTNEKLFF
-	few	TRBV6-8	TRBJ1-2	TGTGCCAGCAGTTACCCCGGCGGGGGGTACTATGGCTACACCTTC	CASSYPGGGYYGYTF
-	few	TRBV6-1	TRBJ1-6	TGTGCCAGCACCTTAGGACGGGGATATAATTCACCCCTCCACTTT	CASTLGRGYNSPLHF
-	medium-sized	TRBV5-5	TRBJ1-3	TGTGCCAGCAGGGCGGACACCATATATTTT	CASRADTIYF
-	-	TRBV6-5	TRBJ2-5	TGTGCCAGCACAGCGGGCGGGGAGACCCAGTACTTC	CASTAGGETQYF
TRBD2	-	TRBV11-3	TRBJ2-2	TGTGCCAGCAGCTCGCCCCCCGCGGGAGGGCGTGACACCGGGGAGCTGTTTTTT	CASSSPPAGGRDTGELFF
TRBD1	medium-sized	TRBV4-2	TRBJ1-6	TGTGCCAGCAGCCGATCCGGGACAGCTTACATTGCTAGGAGCTCCTATAATTCACCCCTCCACTTT	CASSRSGTAYIARSSYNSPLHF
-	-	TRBV12-5	TRBJ2-4	TGTGCTAGTGGTTTGGTACCCCCCAGGGTGGAAAACATTCAGTACTTC	CASGLVPPRVENIQYF
TRBD2	few	TRBV7-9	TRBJ2-3	TGTGCCAGCAGCTTCCTAGCGGGCGTCAGCACAGATACGCAGTATTTT	CASSFLAGVSTDTQYF
-	few	TRBV10-3	TRBJ1-1	TGTGCCATCAGTGAGTATCCGGGAACTGAAGCTTTCTTT	CAISEYPGTEAFF
-	-	TRBV9	TRBJ2-3	TGTGCCAGCAGCGTAGTCCCGGGAGCCGCAGATACGCAGTATTTT	CASSVVPGAADTQYF
TRBD2	medium-sized	TRBV7-9	TRBJ2-3	TGTGCCAGCAGCTTAATTAGCGGGTGGATAACAGATACGCAGTATTTT	CASSLISGWITDTQYF
-	-	TRBV5-4	TRBJ2-7	TGTGCCAGCAGCCCCGGCGGGAAGGGACTCTCCTACGAGCAGTACTTC	CASSPGGKGLSYEQYF
-	medium-sized	TRBV25-1	TRBJ1-2	TGTGCCAGCAGTGCTCGACAGGCATATGGCTACACCTTC	CASSARQAYGYTF